A selection of T cell receptor beta chains follows, all from one sample in a study of blood T cell repertoires in COVID-19. Clones were read by immunoSEQ multiplex PCR, and TCRdb kept only the in-frame ones, dropping some. The repertoire holds roughly 150,000 clones, with over 80% as singletons. The sequencing input was PBMCs or T cells enriched from blood (not recorded which). The receptors originated from a woman aged 40-49 years who had recovered from COVID-19. Both conserved end residues are part of each CDR3. The D gene is left open where the match is weak. Rows give clone size only sometimes, using once, few, many, or a class for an expanded clone.

TGTGCCAGCAGCTTAGAAGGAGGAGGCTACACCTTC	CASSLEGGGYTF	12	TRBV7-8	TRBJ1-2	NA	NA
TGTGCCAGCAGCTTAGCAGGATTGAACACTGAAGCTTTCTTT	CASSLAGLNTEAFF	14	TRBV7-3	TRBJ1-1	NA	NA
TGTGCCAGCAGCCAAGTGCCGGACAGGAACACTGAAGCTTTCTTT	CASSQVPDRNTEAFF	15	TRBV4-2	TRBJ1-1	NA	NA
TGTGCCATACGCGGTGCGGGTGGGACTGAAGCTTTCTTT	CAIRGAGGTEAFF	13	TRBV19	TRBJ1-1	NA	NA
TGTGCCAGCAGGCGAGCCGGCACTAGCGGCGACTACGAGCAGTACTTC	CASRRAGTSGDYEQYF	16	TRBV27	TRBJ2-7	TRBD2	NA
TGTGCCAGCAGCCCCTTCGGGGGGCCCGCTAACTATGGCTACACCTTC	CASSPFGGPANYGYTF	16	TRBV14	TRBJ1-2	NA	NA
TGTGCCAGCAGCTTAGGGGGACAGGGTTGGACTGAAGCTTTCTTT	CASSLGGQGWTEAFF	15	TRBV7-8	TRBJ1-1	TRBD1	NA
TGCGCCAGCAGCCAATCTGTGGACAGGTCCTCCTACGAGCAGTACTTC	CASSQSVDRSSYEQYF	16	TRBV4-1	TRBJ2-7	TRBD1	NA
TGTGCCAGCAGGGCAAGCAACAGGGGCAATCAGCCCCAGCATTTT	CASRASNRGNQPQHF	15	TRBV3-1/TRBV3-2	TRBJ1-5	NA	NA
TGTGCCAGCAGCGTAGTAACGGGAACGTCTGAAGCTTTCTTT	CASSVVTGTSEAFF	14	TRBV9	TRBJ1-1	NA	NA
TGTGCCAGCAGTTTAACGGGGACAGGGGGTTGGGCAGGTTATGGCTACACCTTC	CASSLTGTGGWAGYGYTF	18	TRBV27	TRBJ1-2	TRBD1	NA
TGTGCCAGCAGCCAACTGCGGCTCTCGTCGGGTATTCACTATGGCTACACCTTC	CASSQLRLSSGIHYGYTF	18	TRBV16	TRBJ1-2	NA	NA
TGCGCCAGCAGCTGGACTAGCGGGAGGAATAACGGGGAGCTGTTTTTT	CASSWTSGRNNGELFF	16	TRBV5-1	TRBJ2-2	TRBD2	NA
TGTGCCAGCAGCGTTGGACAGGGGATCTCCTACGAGCAGTACTTC	CASSVGQGISYEQYF	15	TRBV2	TRBJ2-7	TRBD1	NA
TGTGCCAGCAGCCAGGATGACAGGGGTTCCGCTTTCTTT	CASSQDDRGSAFF	13	TRBV4-2	TRBJ1-1	TRBD1	NA
TGTGCTAGCGCCTTCGGGGGTCCGGGACAGGAATCCTACGAGCAGTACTTC	CASAFGGPGQESYEQYF	17	TRBV21-1	TRBJ2-7	NA	NA
TGTGCCTGGAGTAGCGGCGGGACCGCCAGGCAGCCCCAGCATTTT	CAWSSGGTARQPQHF	15	TRBV30	TRBJ1-5	NA	NA
TGTGCCAGCAGTTTACAGGGACTAACTTCACCCCTCCACTTT	CASSLQGLTSPLHF	14	TRBV11-1	TRBJ1-6	NA	NA
TGTGCCAGCAGTTTAGGGGGACAGGGTTACGAGCAGTACTTC	CASSLGGQGYEQYF	14	TRBV27	TRBJ2-7	TRBD1	NA
TGTGCCAGCAGTGAAGCCGGGACAGGGGTTCATGAAAAACTGTTTTTT	CASSEAGTGVHEKLFF	16	TRBV2	TRBJ1-4	TRBD1	NA
TGTGCCAGCAGCTCAGTGAATAGCAATCAGCCCCAGCATTTT	CASSSVNSNQPQHF	14	TRBV7-9	TRBJ1-5	NA	NA
TGCGCCAGCAGTGAGTCACGGCAGGGACCCCTCGGGAGTGAAGCTTTCTTT	CASSESRQGPLGSEAFF	17	TRBV10-1	TRBJ1-1	NA	NA
TGCAGCGTCCTCCAGGGGGTCTATACTGAAGCTTTCTTT	CSVLQGVYTEAFF	13	TRBV29-1	TRBJ1-1	TRBD1	NA
TGTGCCAGCAGTGGAATGTCGGTGGGGCACAATGAGCAGTTCTTC	CASSGMSVGHNEQFF	15	TRBV2	TRBJ2-1	NA	NA
TGTGCCAGCAGCCCCGGGAGTCTGGATGAAGCTTTCTTT	CASSPGSLDEAFF	13	TRBV5-5	TRBJ1-1	NA	NA
TGTGCCAGCAGCCGAGGGGGCCTGGGGGGCTACACCTTC	CASSRGGLGGYTF	13	TRBV3-1/TRBV3-2	TRBJ1-2	TRBD1	NA
TGTGCCAGCAGCTTAGGAAACAAACCCTACGAGCAGTACTTC	CASSLGNKPYEQYF	14	TRBV7-2	TRBJ2-7	NA	NA
TGTGCCAGCAGCTCCCTCCAACAGGGGGCTGGCTATGGCTACACCTTC	CASSSLQQGAGYGYTF	16	TRBV5-6	TRBJ1-2	TRBD1	NA
TGTGCCACTAGGGACAGGGGGGACACCGGGGAGCTGTTTTTT	CATRDRGDTGELFF	14	TRBV6-5	TRBJ2-2	TRBD1	once
TGTGCCAGCAGCTTCTTCGGGGGGGAAGATCAGCCCCAGCATTTT	CASSFFGGEDQPQHF	15	TRBV7-9	TRBJ1-5	NA	NA
TGCGCCAGCAGCTTGGGGGACAGCACCCACGAGCAGTACTTC	CASSLGDSTHEQYF	14	TRBV5-1	TRBJ2-7	TRBD1	NA
TGTGCCAGCAGCATTGGACAGGAGAACACTGAAGCTTTCTTT	CASSIGQENTEAFF	14	TRBV21-1	TRBJ1-1	NA	NA
TGTGCTAGTGGTTTGGTATCTATGAACACTGAAGCTTTCTTT	CASGLVSMNTEAFF	14	TRBV12-5	TRBJ1-1	NA	NA
TGTGCCAGCAGTTGGTTAGCGGGATTGGATGAGCAGTTCTTC	CASSWLAGLDEQFF	14	TRBV28	TRBJ2-1	TRBD2	NA
TGTGCCAGCAGCCCCGGAGCGAACACTGAAGCTTTCTTT	CASSPGANTEAFF	13	TRBV6-5	TRBJ1-1	NA	NA
TGCGCCAGCAGCGGAAAGCTACCGCGGGATGAGCAGTTCTTC	CASSGKLPRDEQFF	14	TRBV5-1	TRBJ2-1	NA	NA
TGTGCCAGCTCAACCACGGGACAGGAGTACTACGAGCAGTACTTC	CASSTTGQEYYEQYF	15	TRBV18	TRBJ2-7	TRBD1	NA
TGCGCCAGCAGCTTAAATCGGCGGGGCTACACAGATACGCAGTATTTT	CASSLNRRGYTDTQYF	16	TRBV5-1	TRBJ2-3	NA	NA
TGTGCCAGCAGCGTAGGACAGGCGGAAGCTTTCTTT	CASSVGQAEAFF	12	TRBV7-9	TRBJ1-1	TRBD1	NA
TGTGCCAGCAACCATGGACAGGGGATTTGGAGGGGGAACACTGAAGCTTTCTTT	CASNHGQGIWRGNTEAFF	18	TRBV3-1/TRBV3-2	TRBJ1-1	TRBD1	NA
TGTGCCAGCAGCCCCCGAGTAGCGGGGGGGCCTGGGAACACCGGGGAGCTGTTTTTT	CASSPRVAGGPGNTGELFF	19	TRBV7-8	TRBJ2-2	TRBD2	NA
TGCGCCAGCAGCCAAGAAGTAGCCACTAACTACGAGCAGTACTTC	CASSQEVATNYEQYF	15	TRBV4-1	TRBJ2-7	NA	NA
TGTGCCAGCTCACCACGTTCGGGTGAGCAGTTCTTC	CASSPRSGEQFF	12	TRBV18	TRBJ2-1	NA	NA
TGTGCCAGCAGCTTGGGTGGTGGAGCCCGCCCGGCTTTCTTT	CASSLGGGARPAFF	14	TRBV5-6	TRBJ1-1	NA	NA
TGTGCCAGCAGTTTTGGACAGAAAGAGACCCAGTACTTC	CASSFGQKETQYF	13	TRBV12-3/TRBV12-4	TRBJ2-5	NA	once
TGCAGCGTTGAATCTGGGGACAGGGGATCCTATAATTCACCCCTCCACTTT	CSVESGDRGSYNSPLHF	17	TRBV29-1	TRBJ1-6	TRBD1	NA
TGCAGCGTTGCGGTTTACACTGAAGCTTTCTTT	CSVAVYTEAFF	11	TRBV29-1	TRBJ1-1	NA	NA
TGTGCCACCTCGGGACAGGGGAGGGAGACCCAGTACTTC	CATSGQGRETQYF	13	TRBV2	TRBJ2-5	TRBD1	NA
TGCGCCAGCAGCTTGCCACCGAGCTCCTACAATGAGCAGTTCTTC	CASSLPPSSYNEQFF	15	TRBV5-1	TRBJ2-1	NA	NA
TGTGCCAGCTCGCCAGGGGGCGAGGACTATGGCTACACCTTC	CASSPGGEDYGYTF	14	TRBV18	TRBJ1-2	TRBD1	NA
TGTGCCAGTACCCTGCTCCAGGGCAGCAATCAGCCCCAGCATTTT	CASTLLQGSNQPQHF	15	TRBV19	TRBJ1-5	NA	NA
TGTGCCAGCAGTCCAGGGACAGGGGTCTCCTACGAGCAGTACTTC	CASSPGTGVSYEQYF	15	TRBV6-5	TRBJ2-7	TRBD1	NA
TGTGCCAGCATGGGACTAGCGACGTCCTACGAGCAGTACTTC	CASMGLATSYEQYF	14	TRBV2	TRBJ2-7	TRBD2	NA
TGTGCCAGCAGTCAAGCCGTCAAAGAGACCCAGTACTTC	CASSQAVKETQYF	13	TRBV12-3/TRBV12-4	TRBJ2-5	NA	NA
TGTGCCAGCAGTGAAGCGGCGGACAGGGACATTCAGTACTTC	CASSEAADRDIQYF	14	TRBV2	TRBJ2-4	TRBD1	NA
TGTGCCAGCAGCGGGGGGGCCACTAGCGGCGAGACCCAGTACTTC	CASSGGATSGETQYF	15	TRBV5-4	TRBJ2-5	TRBD2	NA
TGTGCCAGCAGCTCCCAGGCCCTGACTAGTGCTCAAGAGACCCAGTACTTC	CASSSQALTSAQETQYF	17	TRBV5-4	TRBJ2-5	NA	NA